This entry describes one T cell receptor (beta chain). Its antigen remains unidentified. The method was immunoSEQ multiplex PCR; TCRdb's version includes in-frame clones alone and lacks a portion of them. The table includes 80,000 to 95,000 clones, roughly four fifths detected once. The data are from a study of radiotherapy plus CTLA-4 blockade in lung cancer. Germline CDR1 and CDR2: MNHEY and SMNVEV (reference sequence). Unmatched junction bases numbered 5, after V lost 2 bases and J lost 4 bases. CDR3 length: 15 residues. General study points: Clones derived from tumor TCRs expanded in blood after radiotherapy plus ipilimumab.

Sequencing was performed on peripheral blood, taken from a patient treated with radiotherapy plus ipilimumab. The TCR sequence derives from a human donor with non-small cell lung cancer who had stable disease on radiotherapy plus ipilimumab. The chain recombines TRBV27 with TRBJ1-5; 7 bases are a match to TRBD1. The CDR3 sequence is CASSLDRAGNQPQHF. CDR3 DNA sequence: TGTGCCAGCAGTTTAGACAGGGCTGGGAATCAGCCCCAGCATTTT.